This T cell receptor (beta chain) derives from a study of cytomegalovirus exposure and HLA in healthy donors. Points from the study as a whole: A later analysis reported that several of the most significant clusters appeared to be linked to common viral pathogens, among them Epstein-Barr virus. Among TCR beta chains, those listed as cytomegalovirus-associated numbered some 170.

As for this clone: The antigen is not known.

Primers included in the PCR were 60 Vbeta and 13 Jbeta primers. Assay used: immunoSEQ multiplex PCR; TCRdb lists only in-frame clones, some missing. The data show 150,000 to 250,000 clones, roughly 79% seen once. The V gene's germline CDR1 is SGDLS and CDR2 YYNGEE. With 3 bases removed from V and 4 bases from J, the gap between germline ends came to 12 bases. The length of the CDR3 is 14 residues. The source material was PBMCs. The chain combines TRBV9 with TRBJ2-3, with D possibly matching TRBD1 (6 bases). This receptor was taken from a man aged 25-45 years in good health and CMV-seronegative. CDR3 sequence (DNA): TGTGCCAGCAGCGGCCGACAGGAGTCAGATACGCAGTATTTT. Protein product: CASSGRQESDTQYF.